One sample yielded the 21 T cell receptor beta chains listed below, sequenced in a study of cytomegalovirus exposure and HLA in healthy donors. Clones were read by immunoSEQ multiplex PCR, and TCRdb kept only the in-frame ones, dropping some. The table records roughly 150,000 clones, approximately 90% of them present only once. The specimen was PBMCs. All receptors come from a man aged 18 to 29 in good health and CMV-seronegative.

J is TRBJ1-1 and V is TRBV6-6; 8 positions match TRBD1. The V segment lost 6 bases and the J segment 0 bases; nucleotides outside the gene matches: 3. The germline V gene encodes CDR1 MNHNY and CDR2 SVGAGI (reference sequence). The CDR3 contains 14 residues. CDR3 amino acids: CASSQTGVNTEAFF. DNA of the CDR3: TGTGCCAGCAGCCAGACAGGGGTGAACACTGAAGCTTTCTTT.

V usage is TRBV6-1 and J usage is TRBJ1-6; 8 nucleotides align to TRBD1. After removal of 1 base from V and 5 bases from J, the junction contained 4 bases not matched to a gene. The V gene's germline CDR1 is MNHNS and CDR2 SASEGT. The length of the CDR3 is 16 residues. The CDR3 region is CASSEGTGLDNSPLHF. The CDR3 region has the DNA TGTGCCAGCAGTGAAGGGACAGGGCTCGATAATTCACCCCTCCACTTT.

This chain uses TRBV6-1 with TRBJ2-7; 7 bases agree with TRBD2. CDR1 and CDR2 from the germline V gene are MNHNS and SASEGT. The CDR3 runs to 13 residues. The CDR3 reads CASREDRTSEQYV. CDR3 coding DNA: TGTGCCAGCAGGGAAGATAGGACTAGCGAGCAGTACGTC.

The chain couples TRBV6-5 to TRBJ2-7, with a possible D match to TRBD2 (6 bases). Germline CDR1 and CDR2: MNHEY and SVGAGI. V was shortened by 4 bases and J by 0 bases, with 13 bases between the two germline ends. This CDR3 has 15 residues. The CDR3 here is CASSFAGSGSYEQYF. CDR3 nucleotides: TGTGCCAGCAGTTTTGCCGGTAGCGGCTCCTACGAGCAGTACTTC.

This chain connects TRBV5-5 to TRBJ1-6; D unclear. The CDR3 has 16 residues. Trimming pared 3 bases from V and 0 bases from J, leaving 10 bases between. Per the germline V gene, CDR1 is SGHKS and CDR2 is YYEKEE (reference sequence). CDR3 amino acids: CASSWVLDSYNSPLHF. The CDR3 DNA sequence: TGTGCCAGCAGCTGGGTACTAGACTCCTATAATTCACCCCTCCACTTT.

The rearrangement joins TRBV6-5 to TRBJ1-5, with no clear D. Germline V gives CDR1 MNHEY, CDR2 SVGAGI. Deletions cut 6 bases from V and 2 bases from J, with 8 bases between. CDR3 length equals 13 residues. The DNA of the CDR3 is TGTGCCAGCAGCCCCCTCGGCAATCAGCCCCAGCATTTT. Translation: CASSPLGNQPQHF.

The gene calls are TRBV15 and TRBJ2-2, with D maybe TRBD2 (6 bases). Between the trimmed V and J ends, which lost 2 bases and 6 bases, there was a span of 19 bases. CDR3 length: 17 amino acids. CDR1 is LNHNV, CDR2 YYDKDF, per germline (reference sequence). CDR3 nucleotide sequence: TGTGCCACCAGCAGACAGGAGAGGCGGGATCGCTCCGGGGAGCTGTTTTTT. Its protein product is CATSRQERRDRSGELFF.

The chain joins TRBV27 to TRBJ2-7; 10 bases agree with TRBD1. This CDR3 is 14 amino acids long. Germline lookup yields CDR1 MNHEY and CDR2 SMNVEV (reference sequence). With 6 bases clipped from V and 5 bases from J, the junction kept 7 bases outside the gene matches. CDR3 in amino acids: CASSSGTGAHEQYF. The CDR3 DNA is TGTGCCAGCAGCTCCGGGACAGGGGCTCACGAGCAGTACTTC.

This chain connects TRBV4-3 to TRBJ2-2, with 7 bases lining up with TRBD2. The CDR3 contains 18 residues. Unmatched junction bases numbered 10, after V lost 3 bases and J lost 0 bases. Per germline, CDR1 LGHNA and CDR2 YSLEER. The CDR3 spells CASSQELSGTANTGELFF. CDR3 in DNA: TGCGCCAGCAGCCAGGAATTGAGCGGGACCGCGAACACCGGGGAGCTGTTTTTT.

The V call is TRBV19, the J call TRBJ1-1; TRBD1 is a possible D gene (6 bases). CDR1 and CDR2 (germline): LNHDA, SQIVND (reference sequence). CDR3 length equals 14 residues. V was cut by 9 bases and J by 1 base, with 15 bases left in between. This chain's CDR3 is CASADSSKNTEAFF. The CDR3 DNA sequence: TGTGCCAGCGCGGACAGCTCCAAGAACACTGAAGCTTTCTTT. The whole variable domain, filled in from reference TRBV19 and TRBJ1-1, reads DGGITQSPKYLFRKEGQNVTLSCEQNLNHDAMYWYRQDPGQGLRLIYYSQIVNDFQKGDIAEGYSVSREKKESFPLTVTSAQKNPTAFYLCASADSSKNTEAFFGQGTRLTVV.

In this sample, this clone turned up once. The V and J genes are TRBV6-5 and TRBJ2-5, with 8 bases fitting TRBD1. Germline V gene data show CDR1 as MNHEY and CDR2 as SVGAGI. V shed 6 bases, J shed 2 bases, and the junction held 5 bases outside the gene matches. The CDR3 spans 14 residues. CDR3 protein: CASSTQGVQETQYF. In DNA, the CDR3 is TGTGCCAGCAGCACACAGGGGGTACAAGAGACCCAGTACTTC.

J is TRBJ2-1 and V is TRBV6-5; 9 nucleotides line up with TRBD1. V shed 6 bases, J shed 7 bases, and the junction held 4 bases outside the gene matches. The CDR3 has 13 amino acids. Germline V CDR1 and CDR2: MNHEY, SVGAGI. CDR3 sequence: CASSPGQGNEQFF. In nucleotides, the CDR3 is TGTGCCAGCAGCCCCGGACAGGGGAATGAGCAGTTCTTC.

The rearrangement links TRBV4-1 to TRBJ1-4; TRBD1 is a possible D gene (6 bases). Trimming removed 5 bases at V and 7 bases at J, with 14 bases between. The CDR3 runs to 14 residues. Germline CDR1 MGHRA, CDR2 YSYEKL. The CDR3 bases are TGCGCCAGCAGCGTCCGGGACACGAGTGAAAAACTGTTTTTT. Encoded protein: CASSVRDTSEKLFF.

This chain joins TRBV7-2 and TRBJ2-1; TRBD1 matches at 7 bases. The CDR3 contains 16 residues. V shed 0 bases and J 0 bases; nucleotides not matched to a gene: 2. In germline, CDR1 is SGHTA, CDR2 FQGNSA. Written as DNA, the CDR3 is TGTGCCAGCAGCTTAGCGGGGACAGTCTCCTACAATGAGCAGTTCTTC. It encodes CASSLAGTVSYNEQFF. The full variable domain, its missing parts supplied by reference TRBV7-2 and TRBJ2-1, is GAGVSQSPSNKVTEKGKDVELRCDPISGHTALYWYRQSLGQGLEFLIYFQGNSAPDKSGLPSDRFSAERTGGSVSTLTIQRTQQEDSAVYLCASSLAGTVSYNEQFFGPGTRLTVL.

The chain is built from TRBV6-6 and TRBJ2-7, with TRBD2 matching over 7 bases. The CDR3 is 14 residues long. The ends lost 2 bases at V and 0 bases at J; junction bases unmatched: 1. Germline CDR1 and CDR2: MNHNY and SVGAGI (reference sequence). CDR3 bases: TGTGCCAGCAGTTACCAGCGGGACTCCTACGAGCAGTACTTC. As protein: CASSYQRDSYEQYF.

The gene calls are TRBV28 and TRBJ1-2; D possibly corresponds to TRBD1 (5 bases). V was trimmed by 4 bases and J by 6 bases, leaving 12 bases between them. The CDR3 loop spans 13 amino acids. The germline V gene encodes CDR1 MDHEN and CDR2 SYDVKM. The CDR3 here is CASSSGFVDGYTF. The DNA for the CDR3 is TGTGCCAGCAGTTCAGGGTTTGTGGATGGCTACACCTTC.

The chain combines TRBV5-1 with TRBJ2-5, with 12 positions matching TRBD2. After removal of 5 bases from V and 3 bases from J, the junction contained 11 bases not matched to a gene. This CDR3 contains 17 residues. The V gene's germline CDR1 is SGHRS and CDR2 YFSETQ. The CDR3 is CASSTLLTSGSEETQYF. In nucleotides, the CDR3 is TGCGCCAGCAGTACCCTCTTGACTAGCGGGAGCGAAGAGACCCAGTACTTC.

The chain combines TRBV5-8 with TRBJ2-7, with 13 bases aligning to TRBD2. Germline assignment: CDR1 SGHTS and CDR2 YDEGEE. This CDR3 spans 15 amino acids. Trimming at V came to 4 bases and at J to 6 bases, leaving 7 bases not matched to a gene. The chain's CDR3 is CASSQTSGGAREQYV. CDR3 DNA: TGTGCCAGCAGCCAAACTAGCGGGGGGGCCCGCGAGCAGTACGTC.

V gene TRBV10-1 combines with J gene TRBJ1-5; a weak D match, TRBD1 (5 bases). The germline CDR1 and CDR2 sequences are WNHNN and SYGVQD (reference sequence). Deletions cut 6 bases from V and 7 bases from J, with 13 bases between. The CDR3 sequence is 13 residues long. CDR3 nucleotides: TGCGCCAGCAGCCGAAGCCAGGGACAGCCCCAGCATTTT. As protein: CASSRSQGQPQHF.

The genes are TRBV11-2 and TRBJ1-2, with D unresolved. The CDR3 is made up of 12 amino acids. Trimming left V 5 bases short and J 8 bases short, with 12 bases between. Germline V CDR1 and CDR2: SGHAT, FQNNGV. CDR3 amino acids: CASSPGSRGYTF. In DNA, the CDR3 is TGTGCCAGCAGCCCCGGGAGCCGGGGCTACACCTTC.

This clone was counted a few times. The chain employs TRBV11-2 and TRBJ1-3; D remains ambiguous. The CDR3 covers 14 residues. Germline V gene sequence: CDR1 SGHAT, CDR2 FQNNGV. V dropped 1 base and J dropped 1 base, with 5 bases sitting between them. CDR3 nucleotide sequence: TGTGCCAGCAGCTTAGGGACTTCTGGAAACACCATATATTTT. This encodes CASSLGTSGNTIYF.